Following are 16 T cell receptor beta chains from one sample sequenced in a study of T cell changes during pregnancy in multiple sclerosis. TCRdb's table, derived via immunoSEQ multiplex PCR, lists solely in-frame clones and lacks some. The sample consists of about 87,000 clones, around 93% of them appearing once. The specimen comprised peripheral blood, sampled in the third trimester of pregnancy. The receptors shown here come from a female donor in good health, enrolled as a control in a pregnancy study.

The chain couples TRBV19 to TRBJ1-5; tentative D call: TRBD1 (5 bases). Germline CDR1 is LNHDA and CDR2 is SQIVND (reference sequence). CDR3 length equals 15 residues. The ends were cut back, 7 bases at V and 2 bases at J, with 15 bases in the middle. CDR3 nucleotide sequence: TGTGCCAGTACCGATAGGGGTTACGGCAATCAGCCCCAGCATTTT. Its protein product is CASTDRGYGNQPQHF.

The V call is TRBV27, the J call TRBJ2-3; TRBD1 matches at 10 bases. Germline assignment: CDR1 MNHEY and CDR2 SMNVEV (reference sequence). The CDR3 has 15 amino acids. The V segment lost 3 bases and the J segment 4 bases; nucleotides outside the gene matches: 4. The DNA of the CDR3 is TGTGCCAGCAGTTTTTCCGGACAGGGGGCAGATACGCAGTATTTT. It yields the protein CASSFSGQGADTQYF.

CDR3: CASSETSTYNEQFF. DNA of the CDR3: TGTGCCAGCAGTGAAACTAGCACCTACAATGAGCAGTTCTTC. This chain uses TRBV2 with TRBJ2-1; D is perhaps TRBD2 (6 bases). With 2 bases removed from V and 2 bases from J, the gap between germline ends came to 7 bases. Per the germline V gene, CDR1 is SNHLY and CDR2 is FYNNEI. The CDR3 is 14 residues long.

CDR3 coding DNA: TGTGCCTGGAGTTCCCTAACCGAGCAGTTCTTC. Its translation is CAWSSLTEQFF. The genes are TRBV30 and TRBJ2-1; D remains ambiguous. This CDR3 contains 11 residues. Trimming took off 2 bases at V and 10 bases at J, with 9 bases between the two ends. Per germline, CDR1 GTSNPN and CDR2 SVGIG (reference sequence).

CDR3 DNA sequence: TGTGCCAGCAGCGGGACTAGCCGAAACGCCCGCAATGAGCAGTTCTTC. Translation gives CASSGTSRNARNEQFF. The V call is TRBV7-7, the J call TRBJ2-1; 9 bases are a match to TRBD2. The germline gives CDR1 SSHAT, CDR2 FNYEAQ (reference sequence). The CDR3 has 16 residues. The ends lost 5 bases at V and 6 bases at J; junction bases unmatched: 11. Combining the CDR3 with reference TRBV7-7 and TRBJ2-1 gives the whole variable domain GAGVSQSPRYKVTKRGQDVTLRCDPISSHATLYWYQQALGQGPEFLTYFNYEAQPDKSGLPSDRFSAERPEGSISTLTIQRTEQRDSAMYRCASSGTSRNARNEQFFGPGTRLTVL.

The chain combines TRBV5-4 with TRBJ2-7, with 10 bases that match TRBD1. Germline CDR1 SGHNT, CDR2 YYREEE (reference sequence). This CDR3 contains 16 residues. Trimming removed 0 bases from V and 3 bases from J; junction bases left unmatched: 6. CDR3 sequence: CASSLGAGQGIYEQYF. CDR3 nucleotides: TGTGCCAGCAGCTTGGGGGCGGGACAGGGGATCTACGAGCAGTACTTC.

This clone came up a few times. CDR3 protein: CSVEVRDYEQYF. CDR3 bases: TGCAGCGTTGAGGTACGGGACTACGAGCAGTACTTC. J is TRBJ2-7 and V is TRBV29-1; a possible D gene is TRBD2 (5 bases). Germline V gene lookup returns CDR1 SQVTM and CDR2 ANQGSEA. The CDR3 is 12 residues long. With 3 bases removed from V and 3 bases from J, the gap between germline ends came to 9 bases.

The rearrangement joins TRBV27 to TRBJ1-2, with D possibly matching TRBD1 (5 bases). The CDR3 is 13 residues long. CDR1 and CDR2 (germline): MNHEY, SMNVEV (reference sequence). Trimming cost V 3 bases and J 4 bases, with 9 bases left between them. CDR3: CASSFRGGYGYTF. CDR3 bases: TGTGCCAGCAGTTTTCGGGGGGGCTATGGCTACACCTTC.

The chain uses TRBV28 and TRBJ1-4; possible D gene TRBD1, 6 bases. Germline CDR1 is MDHEN and CDR2 is SYDVKM. V dropped 10 bases and J dropped 8 bases, with 20 bases sitting between them. The CDR3 is 14 residues long. CDR3 residues: CATELGGGEEKLFF. The CDR3 DNA follows: TGTGCCACTGAGTTAGGGGGGGGCGAAGAAAAACTGTTTTTT. Based on the CDR3 plus reference TRBV28 and TRBJ1-4, the full variable domain is DVKVTQSSRYLVKRTGEKVFLECVQDMDHENMFWYRQDPGLGLRLIYFSYDVKMKEKGDIPEGYSVSREKKERFSLILESASTNQTSMYLCATELGGGEEKLFFGSGTQLSVL.

The CDR3, as DNA: TGTGCCAGCAGGGGGGGTGGGGCGACGACCTACGAGCAGTACTTC. Translation: CASRGGGATTYEQYF. J is TRBJ2-7 and V is TRBV28, with D possibly being TRBD2 (6 bases). Trimming removed 6 bases at V and 2 bases at J, with 17 bases between. The germline V gene has CDR1 MDHEN and CDR2 SYDVKM. This CDR3 contains 15 residues. Full variable domain (remainder filled in from reference TRBV28 and TRBJ2-7): DVKVTQSSRYLVKRTGEKVFLECVQDMDHENMFWYRQDPGLGLRLIYFSYDVKMKEKGDIPEGYSVSREKKERFSLILESASTNQTSMYLCASRGGGATTYEQYFGPGTRLTVT.

This chain uses TRBV7-9 with TRBJ1-4; 7 bases are a match to TRBD1. The junction had 14 bases not matched to a gene; V was cut back by 2 bases and J by 8 bases. There are 17 residues in the CDR3. Per the germline V gene, CDR1 is SEHNR and CDR2 is FQNEAQ (reference sequence). This CDR3 is CASSLTGTEVPLEKLFF. The CDR3 bases are TGTGCCAGCAGCTTAACCGGGACAGAGGTACCTTTAGAAAAACTGTTTTTT. The full variable domain, in which reference TRBV7-9 and TRBJ1-4 provide the parts outside the CDR3, is DTGVSQNPRHKITKRGQNVTFRCDPISEHNRLYWYRQTLGQGPEFLTYFQNEAQLEKSRLLSDRFSAERPKGSFSTLEIQRTEQGDSAMYLCASSLTGTEVPLEKLFFGSGTQLSVL.

V usage is TRBV25-1 and J usage is TRBJ2-3; a weak D match, TRBD2 (5 bases). The CDR3 has 13 amino acids. Trimming pared 5 bases from V and 4 bases from J, leaving 10 bases between. Germline-derived CDR1 and CDR2 are MGHDK and SYGVNS. CDR3 residues: CASSWLAADTQYF. The CDR3 coding sequence is TGTGCCAGCAGTTGGCTAGCAGCAGATACGCAGTATTTT.

In this sample, this clone turned up once. The chain couples TRBV2 to TRBJ1-4, with TRBD1 identical over 7 bases. Germline V gene lookup returns CDR1 SNHLY and CDR2 FYNNEI. The CDR3 length is 14 residues. V gave up 3 bases and J gave up 4 bases; unmatched junction bases: 2. This chain's CDR3 is CASSEAGGNEKLFF. In DNA form, the CDR3 reads TGTGCCAGCAGTGAGGCAGGGGGTAATGAAAAACTGTTTTTT.

The V call is TRBV2, the J call TRBJ2-3; possibly TRBD2 for D (5 bases). This CDR3 contains 16 residues. The germline CDR1 and CDR2 sequences are SNHLY and FYNNEI. The V and J ends lost 8 bases and 1 base respectively, with 19 bases between them. CDR3: CASRSPGSWGTDTQYF. The CDR3 DNA is TGTGCCAGCCGCAGTCCGGGGTCCTGGGGCACAGATACGCAGTATTTT.

V and J are TRBV5-1 and TRBJ1-2; the D is unclear. The CDR3 totals 17 residues. Trimming removed 0 bases at V and 0 bases at J, with 15 bases between. Per the germline V gene, CDR1 is SGHRS and CDR2 is YFSETQ. The CDR3 DNA sequence: TGCGCCAGCAGCTTGGATAGCCGTACTGGTTCTAACTATGGCTACACCTTC. It yields the protein CASSLDSRTGSNYGYTF.

CDR3 sequence (DNA): TGTGCCAGCAGCGTAGGGGTACAGGGGAACTATGGCTACACCTTC. Translating it yields CASSVGVQGNYGYTF. The J gene is TRBJ1-2, the V gene TRBV9; the match to TRBD1 covers 7 bases. Looked up from germline, CDR1 is SGDLS and CDR2 is YYNGEE. CDR3 length: 15 amino acids. The junction had 4 bases not matched to a gene; V was cut back by 0 bases and J by 2 bases.